Each of the 10 T cell receptor beta chains below was sequenced from the same sample in a study of cytomegalovirus exposure and HLA in healthy donors. The table came from immunoSEQ multiplex PCR; TCRdb's copy has only in-frame clones and leaves some out. The data contain approximately 180,000 clones, around nine tenths of them singletons. The specimen was PBMCs. The receptor set was obtained from a woman in her 30s in good health and CMV-seronegative.

This clone showed up just a few times. The chain links TRBV2 to TRBJ1-2, with TRBD1 identical over 9 bases. This CDR3 is built from 13 residues. CDR1 and CDR2 (germline): SNHLY, FYNNEI. Trimming took 6 bases from V and 9 from J; bases not matched to a gene: 8. CDR3 in DNA: TGTGCCAGCAGGTTACAGGGGGCGTTTAGCTACACCTTC. Translation gives CASRLQGAFSYTF.

The rearrangement links TRBV19 to TRBJ2-1, with TRBD1 matching 9 bases. CDR3 length: 15 amino acids. V shed 3 bases and J 5 bases; nucleotides not matched to a gene: 5. In germline, CDR1 is LNHDA, CDR2 SQIVND (reference sequence). The CDR3 is CASSMGGQGNNEQFF. The CDR3 DNA is TGTGCCAGTAGTATGGGGGGACAGGGAAACAATGAGCAGTTCTTC.

This clone was detected once. The V call is TRBV6-8, the J call TRBJ2-5, with 7 bases matching TRBD2. The germline gives CDR1 MNHGY, CDR2 SAAAGT. The CDR3 is made up of 15 amino acids. Losses at the gene ends were 3 bases for V and 2 bases for J; bases not matched to a gene: 6. For the CDR3, the DNA is TGTGCCAGCAGTTATGGCGGGGGTCTTCAAGAGACCCAGTACTTC. This encodes CASSYGGGLQETQYF.

V and J are TRBV19 and TRBJ2-2, with D possibly matching TRBD1 (5 bases). Germline V gene data show CDR1 as LNHDA and CDR2 as SQIVND (reference sequence). The V and J ends lost 7 bases and 7 bases respectively, with 19 bases between them. The CDR3 sequence is 15 residues long. Here the CDR3 DNA reads TGTGCCAGTACCCTTCGGGCAGGGTTCCACGGGGAGCTGTTTTTT. Protein: CASTLRAGFHGELFF.

Only one count was recorded for this clone. V is TRBV4-1 and J is TRBJ2-3; 13 bases are shared with TRBD2. The CDR3 is 17 residues long. V gave up 3 bases and J gave up 4 bases; unmatched junction bases: 7. The germline CDR1 and CDR2 sequences are MGHRA and YSYEKL. The CDR3 sequence: CASSQRLAGGGSDTQYF. The DNA of the CDR3 is TGCGCCAGCAGCCAGAGACTAGCGGGGGGCGGGTCAGATACGCAGTATTTT.

The V call is TRBV2, the J call TRBJ2-7; D is unclear. This CDR3 comprises 13 residues. Per germline, CDR1 SNHLY and CDR2 FYNNEI. V lost 2 bases and J lost 5, with 10 bases in between. CDR3 bases: TGTGCCAGCAGTGAATCCCCTCAGGACGAGCAGTACTTC. Translating it yields CASSESPQDEQYF.

This chain joins TRBV27 and TRBJ1-6; D remains ambiguous. Germline V gives CDR1 MNHEY, CDR2 SMNVEV (reference sequence). Trimming removed 6 bases at V and 1 base at J, with 16 bases between. The CDR3 has 17 amino acids. CDR3 loop: CASSSSAPGSYNSPLHF. The CDR3 DNA is TGTGCCAGCAGCTCCTCGGCCCCGGGATCCTATAATTCACCCCTCCACTTT.

CDR3 residues: CASSQSEGAPQHF. The CDR3 DNA is TGCGCCAGCAGCCAATCGGAGGGAGCGCCCCAGCATTTT. The gene calls are TRBV4-1 and TRBJ1-5, with D hard to call. The V and J ends lost 2 bases and 9 bases respectively, with 11 bases between them. This CDR3 has 13 residues. Germline CDR1 MGHRA, CDR2 YSYEKL.

The chain joins TRBV7-9 to TRBJ2-5; the D gene is possibly TRBD1 (5 bases). There are 14 residues in the CDR3. The ends were cut back, 3 bases at V and 2 bases at J, with 10 bases in the middle. Germline loops: CDR1 SEHNR, CDR2 FQNEAQ (reference sequence). CDR3 in DNA: TGTGCCAGCAGCTTGACAGCAGGGCAAGAGACCCAGTACTTC. Translating it yields CASSLTAGQETQYF.

The CDR3 DNA is TGCGCCAGCAGTGAGTCGGTTGACAAGGCCTACGAGCAGTACTTC. Translating gives CASSESVDKAYEQYF. The rearrangement uses TRBV10-1 and TRBJ2-7, with unresolved D. This CDR3 comprises 15 residues. Germline V lookup: CDR1 WNHNN, CDR2 SYGVQD (reference sequence). Between the trimmed V and J ends, which lost 0 bases and 2 bases, there was a span of 11 bases.